This TCR beta chain was sequenced in a study of cytomegalovirus exposure and HLA in healthy donors. A note on this clone: Its antigen remains unidentified.

The primer mix had 60 Vbeta and 13 Jbeta primers. Here immunoSEQ multiplex PCR was the method, and the copy in TCRdb shows in-frame clones only, minus some. Its table records tens of thousands of clones. General study results and limits: Previous analysis showed most TCR beta V segments were productive about 87% or about 30% of the time.

The ends were cut back, 1 base at V and 2 bases at J, with 9 bases in the middle. The germline gives CDR1 LNHDA, CDR2 SQIVND (reference sequence). The CDR3 runs 14 residues. The chain has TRBV19 and TRBJ2-7, with D hard to call. The clonotype was recovered from a middle-aged man in good health and CMV-seronegative. The sequencing sample was made of PBMCs. The CDR3 DNA reads as TGTGCCAGTAGTATAGGCGGCACGACCTACGAGCAGTACTTC. Amino acid sequence: CASSIGGTTYEQYF.